This record concerns one T cell receptor beta chain sequence. This record belongs to a study of blood T cell repertoires in COVID-19. Study-wide background: The origin of the acute and convalescent COVID-19 samples was the United States, Italy and Spain. PBMCs, B-cell-depleted T cells, or T cells provided the cDNA or gDNA that made up the material.

As processed by the authors: Quantification of nucleated cells was approximated via reference gene primer amplification. Clones were sequenced by immunoSEQ multiplex PCR, and TCRdb holds only the in-frame ones, with some missing. Clone size and the V and J calls come from that table; the DNA yielded D and trimming. This sample has some 290,000 clones; around four fifths occur once, and the top ten carry about 4.5%. Germline V gene sequence: CDR1 LNHNV, CDR2 YYDKDF (reference sequence). The CDR3 totals 17 residues. The ends lost 8 bases at V and 0 bases at J; junction bases unmatched: 10. Sequencing was performed on peripheral blood. The sequence came from a man aged 55 to 69 who had recovered from COVID-19. This rearrangement joins TRBV15 to TRBJ1-4, with 9 bases matching TRBD1. Here the CDR3 reads CATRGTGQEATNEKLFF. CDR3 nucleotides: TGTGCCACCCGTGGGACAGGGCAAGAAGCAACTAATGAAAAACTGTTTTTT.